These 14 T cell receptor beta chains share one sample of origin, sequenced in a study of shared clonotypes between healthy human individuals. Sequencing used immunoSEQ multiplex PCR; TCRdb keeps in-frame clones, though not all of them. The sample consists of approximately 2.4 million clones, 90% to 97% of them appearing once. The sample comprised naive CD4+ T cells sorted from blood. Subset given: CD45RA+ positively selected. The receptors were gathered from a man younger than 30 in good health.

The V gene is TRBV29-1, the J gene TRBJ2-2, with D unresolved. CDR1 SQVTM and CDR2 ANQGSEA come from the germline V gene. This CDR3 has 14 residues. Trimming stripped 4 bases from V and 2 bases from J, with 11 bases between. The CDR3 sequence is CSVGAEINTGELFF. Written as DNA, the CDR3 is TGCAGCGTTGGGGCCGAAATTAACACCGGGGAGCTGTTTTTT.

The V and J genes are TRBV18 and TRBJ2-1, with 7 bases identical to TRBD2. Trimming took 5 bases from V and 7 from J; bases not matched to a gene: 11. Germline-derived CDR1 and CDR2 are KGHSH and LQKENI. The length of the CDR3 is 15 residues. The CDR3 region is CASSDSGIPMNEQFF. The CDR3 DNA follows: TGTGCCAGCTCAGACAGCGGGATTCCTATGAATGAGCAGTTCTTC. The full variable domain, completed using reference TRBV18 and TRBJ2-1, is NAGVMQNPRHLVRRRGQEARLRCSPMKGHSHVYWYRQLPEEGLKFMVYLQKENIIDESGMPKERFSAEFPKEGPSILRIQQVVRGDSAAYFCASSDSGIPMNEQFFGPGTRLTVL.

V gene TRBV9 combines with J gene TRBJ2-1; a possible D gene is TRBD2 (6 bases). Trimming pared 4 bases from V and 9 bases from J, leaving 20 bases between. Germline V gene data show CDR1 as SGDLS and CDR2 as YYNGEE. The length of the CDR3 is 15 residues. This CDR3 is CASSPPGVGYFEQFF. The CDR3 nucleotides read TGTGCCAGCAGCCCCCCGGGAGTGGGTTATTTTGAGCAGTTCTTC.

The CDR3 loop is CASSPRNRAGNQPQHF. The CDR3 DNA reads TGTGCCAGCAGCCCCCGTAACAGGGCCGGCAATCAGCCCCAGCATTTT. The J gene is TRBJ1-5, the V gene TRBV9; the D gene is possibly TRBD1 (6 bases). V lost 4 bases and J 2 bases, leaving 16 bases between the germline ends. This CDR3 comprises 16 residues. Germline V gene lookup returns CDR1 SGDLS and CDR2 YYNGEE.

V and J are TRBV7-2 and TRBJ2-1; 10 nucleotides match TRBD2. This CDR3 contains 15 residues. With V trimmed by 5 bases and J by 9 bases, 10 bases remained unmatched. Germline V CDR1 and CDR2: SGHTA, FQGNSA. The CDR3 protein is CASSPERGGFSEQFF. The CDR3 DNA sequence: TGTGCCAGCAGCCCCGAGCGGGGGGGCTTTAGTGAGCAGTTCTTC.

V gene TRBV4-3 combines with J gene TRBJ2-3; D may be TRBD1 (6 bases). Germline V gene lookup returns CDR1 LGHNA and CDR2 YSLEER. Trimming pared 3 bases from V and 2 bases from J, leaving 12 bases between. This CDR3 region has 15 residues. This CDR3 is CASSQDSANTDTQYF. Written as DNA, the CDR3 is TGCGCCAGCAGCCAGGACAGCGCTAACACAGATACGCAGTATTTT.

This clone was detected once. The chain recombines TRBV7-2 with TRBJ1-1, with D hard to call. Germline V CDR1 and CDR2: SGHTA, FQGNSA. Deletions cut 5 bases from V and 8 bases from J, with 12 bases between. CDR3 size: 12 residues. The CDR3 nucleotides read TGTGCCAGCAGCCATGGGGTGGGGGAAGCTTTCTTT. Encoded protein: CASSHGVGEAFF.

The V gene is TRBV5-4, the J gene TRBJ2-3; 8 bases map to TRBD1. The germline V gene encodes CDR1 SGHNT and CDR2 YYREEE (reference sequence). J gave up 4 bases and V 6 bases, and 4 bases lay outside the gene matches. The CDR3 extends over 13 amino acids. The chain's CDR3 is CASKLQGADTQYF. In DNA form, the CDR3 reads TGTGCCAGCAAGTTACAGGGGGCAGATACGCAGTATTTT.

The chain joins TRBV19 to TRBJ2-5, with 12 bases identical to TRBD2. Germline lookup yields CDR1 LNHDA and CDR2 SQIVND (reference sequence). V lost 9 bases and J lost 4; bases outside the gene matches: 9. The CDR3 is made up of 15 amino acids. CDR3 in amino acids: CASHSTSGGGETQYF. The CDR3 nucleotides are TGTGCCAGCCACTCGACTAGCGGGGGAGGAGAGACCCAGTACTTC.

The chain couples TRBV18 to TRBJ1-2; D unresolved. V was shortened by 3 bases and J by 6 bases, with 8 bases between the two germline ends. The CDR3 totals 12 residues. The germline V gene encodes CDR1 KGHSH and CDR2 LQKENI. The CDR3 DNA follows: TGTGCCAGCTCACCGGACGAAAATGGCTACACCTTC. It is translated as CASSPDENGYTF.

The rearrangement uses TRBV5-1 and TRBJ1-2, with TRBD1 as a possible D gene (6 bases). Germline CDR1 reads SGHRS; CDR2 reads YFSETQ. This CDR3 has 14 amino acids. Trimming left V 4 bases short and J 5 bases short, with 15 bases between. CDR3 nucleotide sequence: TGCGCCAGCAGCATGCGACAGGACGGATATGGCTACACCTTC. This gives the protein CASSMRQDGYGYTF.

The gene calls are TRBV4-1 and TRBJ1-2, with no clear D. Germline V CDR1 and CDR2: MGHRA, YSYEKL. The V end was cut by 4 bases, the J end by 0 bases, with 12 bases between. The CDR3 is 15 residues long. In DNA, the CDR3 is TGCGCCAGCAGCCCATCACCCGGGCCTAACTATGGCTACACCTTC. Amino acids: CASSPSPGPNYGYTF.

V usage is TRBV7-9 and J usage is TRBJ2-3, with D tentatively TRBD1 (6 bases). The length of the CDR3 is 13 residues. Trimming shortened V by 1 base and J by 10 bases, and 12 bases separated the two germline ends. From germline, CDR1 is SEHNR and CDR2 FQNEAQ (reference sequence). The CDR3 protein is CASSLDGGDAQYF. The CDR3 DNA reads TGTGCCAGCAGCTTAGATGGGGGCGATGCGCAGTATTTT.

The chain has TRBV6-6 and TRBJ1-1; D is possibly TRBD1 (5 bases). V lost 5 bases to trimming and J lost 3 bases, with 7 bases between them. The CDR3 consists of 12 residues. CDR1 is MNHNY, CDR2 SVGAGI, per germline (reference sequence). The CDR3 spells CASSTGYTEAFF. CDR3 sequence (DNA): TGTGCCAGCAGTACAGGATACACTGAAGCTTTCTTT.